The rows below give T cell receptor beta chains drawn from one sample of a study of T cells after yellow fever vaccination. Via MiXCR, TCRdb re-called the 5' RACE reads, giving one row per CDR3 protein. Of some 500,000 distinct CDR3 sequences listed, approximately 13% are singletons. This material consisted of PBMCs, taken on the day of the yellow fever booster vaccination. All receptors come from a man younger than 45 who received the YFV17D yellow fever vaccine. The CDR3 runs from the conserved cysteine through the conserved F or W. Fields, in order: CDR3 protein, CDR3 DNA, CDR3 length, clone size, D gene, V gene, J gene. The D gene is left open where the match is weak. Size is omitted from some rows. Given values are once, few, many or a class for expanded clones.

CDR3 protein: CAISESRQSNTEAFF; CDR3 DNA: TGTGCCATCAGTGAGTCGCGACAGTCGAACACTGAAGCTTTCTTT; CDR3 length: 15; clone size: many; D gene: .; V gene: TRBV10-3; J gene: TRBJ1-1
CDR3 protein: CASSSMSNEQYF; CDR3 DNA: TGTGCCAGCAGCTCCATGTCGAACGAGCAGTACTTC; CDR3 length: 12; clone size: .; D gene: .; V gene: TRBV7-9; J gene: TRBJ2-7
CDR3 protein: CASSIAVGETQYF; CDR3 DNA: TGTGCCAGTAGTATCGCGGTAGGGGAGACCCAGTACTTC; CDR3 length: 13; clone size: few; D gene: .; V gene: TRBV19; J gene: TRBJ2-5
CDR3 protein: CASGGAGELFF; CDR3 DNA: TGTGCCAGCGGAGGCGCCGGGGAGCTGTTTTTT; CDR3 length: 11; clone size: .; D gene: .; V gene: TRBV12-3/TRBV12-4; J gene: TRBJ2-2
CDR3 protein: CSRRAGVAESYEQYF; CDR3 DNA: TGCAGTCGAAGGGCGGGGGTAGCGGAATCCTACGAGCAGTACTTC; CDR3 length: 15; clone size: few; D gene: TRBD2; V gene: TRBV20-1; J gene: TRBJ2-7
CDR3 protein: CASSTLAGGPREQYF; CDR3 DNA: TGTGCCAGCAGCACCCTAGCGGGAGGGCCCCGGGAGCAGTACTTC; CDR3 length: 15; clone size: few; D gene: TRBD2; V gene: TRBV9; J gene: TRBJ2-7
CDR3 protein: CASLLAGFFYNEQFF; CDR3 DNA: TGTGCCAGCCTACTAGCTGGGTTTTTCTACAATGAGCAGTTCTTC; CDR3 length: 15; clone size: .; D gene: .; V gene: TRBV19; J gene: TRBJ2-1
CDR3 protein: CSATSGTSVDNEQFF; CDR3 DNA: TGCAGTGCTACATCCGGGACTAGTGTTGACAATGAGCAGTTCTTC; CDR3 length: 15; clone size: few; D gene: TRBD2; V gene: TRBV20-1; J gene: TRBJ2-1
CDR3 protein: CSARARTGSNTEAFF; CDR3 DNA: TGCAGTGCTAGAGCTCGGACAGGATCGAACACTGAAGCTTTCTTT; CDR3 length: 15; clone size: few; D gene: TRBD1; V gene: TRBV20-1; J gene: TRBJ1-1
CDR3 protein: CASSPGGPVNYVYTF; CDR3 DNA: TGCGCCAGCAGCCCGGGAGGACCGGTAAACTATGTCTACACCTTC; CDR3 length: 15; clone size: few; D gene: .; V gene: TRBV4-3; J gene: TRBJ1-2
CDR3 protein: CASSFPRGSGTPYEQYF; CDR3 DNA: TGTGCCAGCAGCTTCCCCCGCGGTAGCGGGACGCCTTACGAGCAGTACTTC; CDR3 length: 17; clone size: .; D gene: TRBD2; V gene: TRBV7-9; J gene: TRBJ2-7
CDR3 protein: CASSLAGTGVSAEAFF; CDR3 DNA: TGTGCCAGCAGCTTAGCAGGGACAGGGGTCTCCGCTGAAGCTTTCTTT; CDR3 length: 16; clone size: .; D gene: TRBD1; V gene: TRBV7-8; J gene: TRBJ1-1
CDR3 protein: CATTGRTGEAFF; CDR3 DNA: TGTGCCACTACGGGACGCACAGGGGAAGCTTTCTTT; CDR3 length: 12; clone size: few; D gene: .; V gene: TRBV2; J gene: TRBJ1-1
CDR3 protein: CASSLQGRVQETQYF; CDR3 DNA: TGTGCCAGCAGCTTACAGGGGCGGGTCCAAGAGACCCAGTACTTC; CDR3 length: 15; clone size: .; D gene: TRBD1; V gene: TRBV5-4; J gene: TRBJ2-5
CDR3 protein: CASSGFRDQETQYF; CDR3 DNA: TGCGCCAGCAGTGGATTCCGGGACCAAGAGACCCAGTACTTC; CDR3 length: 14; clone size: .; D gene: .; V gene: TRBV10-2; J gene: TRBJ2-5
CDR3 protein: CASSGAGGLETQYF; CDR3 DNA: TGCGCCAGCAGTGGAGCAGGGGGCTTGGAGACCCAGTACTTC; CDR3 length: 14; clone size: few; D gene: TRBD1; V gene: TRBV10-1; J gene: TRBJ2-5